This TCR beta chain was observed in a study of T cell responses to AZD1222 COVID-19 vaccine. Doses given second, at about 4 or about 12 weeks, were pooled. Study-level results: Only five or six individuals given AZD1222 were seropositive at baseline. Epitopes outside B.1.351 and B.1.1.7 mutated regions reportedly drew nearly half of spike TCRs. The sample set comprised mostly white British donors with more females, and clonal diversity was possibly underestimated.

CDR3 length: 12 amino acids. Trimming removed 4 bases from V and 6 bases from J, with 8 bases in between. As for this clone: Its antigen remains unidentified.

The repertoire was sequenced with immunoSEQ multiplex PCR; TCRdb's copy has only in-frame clones and lacks some. The top ten hold roughly 2.7% of the sample, which has under 140,000 clones, approximately 92% seen once. The receptor was derived from an adult who received the AZD1222 COVID-19 vaccine. The chain is built from TRBV12-3 or TRBV12-4 and TRBJ2-3, with D unresolved. The sequences come from peripheral blood, collected 28 days after the second AZD1222 dose. Here the CDR3 DNA reads TGTGCCAGCAGTTACCTAGGGGATACGCAGTATTTT. It codes for CASSYLGDTQYF.